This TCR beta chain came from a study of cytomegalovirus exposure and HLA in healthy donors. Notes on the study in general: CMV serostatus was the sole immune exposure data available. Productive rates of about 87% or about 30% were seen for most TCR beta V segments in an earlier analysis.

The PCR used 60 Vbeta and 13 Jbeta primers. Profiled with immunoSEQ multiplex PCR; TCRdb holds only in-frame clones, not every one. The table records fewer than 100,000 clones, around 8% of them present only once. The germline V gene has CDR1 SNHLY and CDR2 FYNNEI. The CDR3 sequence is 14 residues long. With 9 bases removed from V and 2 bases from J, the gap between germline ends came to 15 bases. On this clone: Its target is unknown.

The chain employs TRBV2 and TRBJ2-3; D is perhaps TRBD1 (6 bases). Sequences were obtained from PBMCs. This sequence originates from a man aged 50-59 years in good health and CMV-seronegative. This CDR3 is CASTGQIPTDTQYF. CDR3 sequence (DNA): TGTGCCAGTACAGGACAGATCCCCACAGATACGCAGTATTTT.